This entry concerns a single TCR beta chain. The antigen remains unidentified. These data are taken from a study of T cells in narcolepsy. Study in general: Donors had narcolepsy type 1 or type 2, or were healthy controls.

Findings of the study overall: HCRT-specific and TRIB2-specific autoreactive clonotypes appeared among same-patient CSF and blood CD4+ clonotypes. Blood of same and different patients, but not healthy controls, reportedly held recurring autoreactive clonotypes. Autoreactive clone sequences were missing from some blood memory CD4+ repertoires.

The CDR3 length is 15 residues. V was shortened by 6 bases and J by 0 bases, with 12 bases between the two germline ends. The germline gives CDR1 LNHDA, CDR2 SQIVND (reference sequence). Measured with immunoSEQ multiplex PCR; TCRdb has only the in-frame clones, and not every one. The sample lists some 20,000 clones; roughly 87% were seen once. The origin of this receptor is a human donor in good health. Input material: memory (CD45RA-) CD4+ T cells from blood. V gene TRBV19 combines with J gene TRBJ2-1; possible D gene TRBD2, 6 bases. In DNA, the CDR3 is TGTGCCAGTAGAGGCGGGGAGCCCTCCTACAATGAGCAGTTCTTC. Its protein is CASRGGEPSYNEQFF.